This TCR beta chain emerged from a study of brain T cells in children with intractable seizures. In regard to this clone: What it binds is not known.

Study-level points and caveats: Pre-surgery blood may have been undersampled, hiding some clones. Viral specificity was inferred only from CDR3 similarity; HCMV serostatus was unknown.

This table comes from immunoSEQ multiplex PCR, and its TCRdb copy is limited to in-frame clones, with some not included. The sample holds 340,000 or so clones, about 93% seen once. Described time point: blood from clinic visit 5 months post-surgery; TSC patient then seizure free. Surgery cases with the highest brain T cell transcript signatures were chosen for sequencing. Patients received at least one anti-epileptic drug before surgery. Germline-derived CDR1 and CDR2 are SGHDT and YYEEEE. The CDR3 is made up of 17 amino acids. V trimming: 0 bases; J trimming: 7 bases; junction bases outside the gene matches: 9.

The sequencing here drew on peripheral blood, taken more than 4 months after surgery. The receptor's source is a boy under two years old with tuberous sclerosis and intractable seizures. This chain joins TRBV5-6 and TRBJ2-1; 11 bases line up with TRBD2. The CDR3 loop reads CASSLDPLAGGYNEQFF. The CDR3 nucleotides are TGTGCCAGCAGCTTGGATCCCCTAGCGGGGGGTTATAATGAGCAGTTCTTC.